This T cell receptor beta chain was obtained from a study of technical replicates of blood from a handful of donors. V dropped 5 bases and J dropped 4; count of bases not matched to a gene: 12. The germline V gene has CDR1 MNHEY and CDR2 SMNVEV (reference sequence). The CDR3 extends over 16 amino acids. This table comes from immunoSEQ multiplex PCR, and its TCRdb copy is limited to in-frame clones, with some not included. Here the sample spans roughly 50,000 clones, about 95% being singletons. The receptor was derived from a human donor in good health. Some clones in this sample may be carry-over from other donors' samples. This chain uses TRBV27 with TRBJ2-3, with 7 nucleotides matching TRBD2. Sequencing was performed on PBMCs. This CDR3 is CASSPRWGRAPDTQYF. The CDR3 DNA follows: TGTGCCAGCAGTCCCCGTTGGGGGAGGGCCCCAGATACGCAGTATTTT.